This entry is about one TCR beta chain. Which antigen it targets is not known. Per-base quality was not reported, and no clone a single base away is much larger than it. The cohort was made up of approximately 670 healthy bone marrow donors. All cohort members were sampled while nominally healthy, although unrecorded immune exposures were likely present. The donor was CMV seronegative and belonged to the group of 352 seronegative cohort members. Every donor gave a peripheral blood sample, and the peripheral blood mononuclear cells from that sample were used for TCR beta sequencing. The Qiagen DNeasy Blood Extraction Kit was used to extract genomic DNA from the blood cell samples. Libraries were prepared through the immunoSEQ multiplex PCR assay. A mixture of 60 forward primers for TCR Vbeta segments and 13 reverse primers for TCR Jbeta segments was used in the multiplex PCR. A multiplex PCR assay on genomic DNA amplified the CDR3 region of rearranged TCR beta genes. Amplified TCR beta libraries were sequenced as 87-base-pair reads on the Illumina HiSeq System. From the authors' description of their analysis: A later analysis counted tens of millions of unique TCR beta chains across the 550 to 700 repertoires, and some 11 million of these chains were shared by at least two donors. Raw reads were error-corrected and collapsed into unique sequences by a nearest-neighbor algorithm in which closely related sequences were merged to remove PCR and sequencing errors. V, D and J gene segments were assigned by aligning CDR3 sequences to IMGT reference sequences. For a sequence to be retained, a match of at least six nucleotides to both a V gene segment and a J gene segment was required. Rearrangements were classified as productive when the CDR3 lacked stop codons and remained in frame with V and J, and all other rearrangements were classified as non-productive. Following IMGT convention, CDR3 was defined as the stretch from the second conserved V-encoded cysteine to the conserved J-encoded phenylalanine. The earlier analysis of a few hundred of the donors excluded sequences that lacked an unambiguous match to a single V gene segment. An earlier analysis of roughly 590 of the donors called V segments functional above 56.7% productive rearrangements and segregating when the between-donor standard deviation exceeded 5%. A statistical classification framework was built for diagnosing cytomegalovirus status from the catalog of TCR beta chain sequences. In a later analysis, TCR nucleotide sequences were compared against IMGT/GENE-DB human TR gene sequences so that V and J genes could be assigned. Using the TCRdist pipeline, a later analysis assigned CDR3 sequences along with most-parsimonious VDJ recombination scenarios. In a later analysis, every TCR beta chain was defined by the combination of its CDR3 amino acid sequence and its V-gene family, and reads without a unique V-gene family were dropped. In a later analysis, fewer than 600 highly shared, low-generation-probability nucleotide sequences were removed to address suspected cross-contamination and a sequencing artifact. In a later analysis, a clonal expansion index for each public chain was calculated from normalized within-repertoire ranks of inferred template counts. In a later analysis, generation probabilities were computed using a VDJ recombination model fitted to out-of-frame rearrangements, and the results were checked against IGoR. In a later analysis, TCR-TCR, TCR-HLA and TCR-CMV co-occurrence was scored with hypergeometric tests, and a repertoire-size bias correction was applied to TCR pairs. To estimate false discovery rates, a later analysis permuted the HLA or CMV assignments 20 times. In a later analysis, co-occurring TCRs were grouped with DBSCAN, and TCRdist sequence similarity was added when clustering was performed within HLA-allele-positive subsets. Repertoires with fewer than 30,000 or more than 120,000 public chains were left out of co-occurrence clustering, as were a handful of repertoires with anomalous nucleotide sharing. What TCRdb holds here is the immuneACCESS table cut down to in-frame rearrangements. Part of the clones is not present; checked against another copy, under half of the missing clones reflect an unresolved V gene, and the others are unexplained. The D gene and trimming were derived from the DNA, and the V and J assignments and clone size from that table. The sample table shows over 120,000 clones, and 77% are seen once. 3% to 5% of the sample comes from the top ten.

These data originate in a study of cytomegalovirus exposure and HLA in healthy donors (dated by TCRdb to 2016 to 2017). Background for the entire study: An earlier analysis of 587 of the donors reported roughly 300 Gb of sequence data and some 110 million unique TCR beta sequences obtained from 180 million or so T cells. An early release that covered fewer than 800 HLA-typed donors contained approximately 300 gigabases of sequencing data and some 87 million unique TCR sequences. Among the roughly 390 genotyped donors, approximately 82% belonged to the genetic ancestry cluster associated with self-reported Caucasian donors. The study was designed to test whether signatures of past pathogen exposure could be identified by cataloging public T cell receptors. Using immunosequencing, the study profiled T cell repertoires from approximately 700 subjects and related those repertoires to cytomegalovirus serostatus. Besides the first cohort of around 670 subjects, a separate validation cohort made up of around 120 different subjects was used. To predict cytomegalovirus infection status, the study brought together high-throughput TCR immunosequencing, statistical association of individual TCRs with disease status, and machine learning. A later analysis re-examined previously published TCR beta repertoires from over 500 donors and added high-resolution HLA genotyping to investigate patterns of TCR occurrence. In the later analysis, no new phenotypic data were used to find candidate immune exposures; instead, reliance was placed on TCR beta sequences and their occurrence across donors. An earlier analysis of approximately 500 of the donors applied high-throughput TCR beta sequencing to assess whether each TCR beta V gene segment acted as functional or pseudogenic. Donor age, sex, ethnicity and CMV serostatus were collected together with the repertoire data. Genome-wide SNP genotypes for about 60% of the roughly 700 donors were used in a later genetic analysis, which treated that subset as a discovery cohort. Every repertoire in the discovery cohort had been generated on one and the same sequencing platform. HLA typing covered class I and class II loci at four-digit resolution. Typing coverage differed by locus: A, B, C, DRB1 and DQB1 were typed in roughly 629-630 donors, DQA1 in 500 to 550, DPA1 in around 610, and DPB1 in approximately 450. Because of strong linkage in the cohort, roughly five DR-DQ haplotypes were treated as single units for association and clustering. Across about 380 genotyped donors of the cohort, an average of about 200,000 unique TCR beta nucleotide sequences per donor were sequenced, and roughly 17% of those sequences were non-productive. General study outcomes and caveats: A further reported finding was that TCR beta sequences accurately predicted the HLA-A and HLA-B alleles for most subjects in the first cohort. When HLA alleles, especially DR and DQ, strongly co-occurred, TCR associations were difficult to assign to individual alleles. According to the authors, the approach could potentially be generalized to other disease states and immunological phenotypes. Three of the identified cytomegalovirus-associated TCR beta chains were confirmed in vitro to be specific for cytomegalovirus antigens. Sequencing depth was assumed to be roughly uniform across donors in the presence/absence analyses, though that assumption may not hold. In both the original and validation cohorts, the classifier was reported to diagnose cytomegalovirus status with high specificity and sensitivity. At a false discovery rate of 0.05, a later analysis linked 15,000 to 20,000 TCR beta sequences to specific HLA alleles. The only immune exposure information available for the cohort was CMV serostatus. Compared with the roughly 670-donor mean, donors in an Asian-associated ancestry cluster had fewer N-insertions in productive TCRs, according to a later genetic analysis. Most CMV-associated TCR beta chains appeared to be HLA-restricted in a later analysis, and the HLA associations seemed to be driven largely by CMV exposure. Because HLA typing was unavailable for some donors at each locus, only the typed subset was used in association tests. The cohort was sequenced for TCR beta chains only, and without alpha or paired-chain data the features that could be detected were limited. A later genetic analysis associated a missense DCLRE1C variant with V-gene and J-gene trimming of TCR beta chains, and an independent cohort replicated the association. In a later analysis, TCR association rates were found to vary across HLA loci, with the most associated TCRs seen for DRB1 alleles and the fewest for HLA-C alleles. Correlated functional status among segregating V segments might be attributable to linkage disequilibrium, but an unknown experimental factor could not be ruled out. The study listed approximately 150 TCR beta chains as associated with cytomegalovirus. About 17 rarely observed V segments, including chromosome 9 orphons, were excluded from the earlier analysis of about 610 of the donors because counts were too low. A group of highly shared sequence variants was considered likely to be a technical artifact of the sequencing pipeline. Across donors, most TCR sequences were observed very rarely, whereas some public TCRs were present in many individuals. In an earlier analysis of a few hundred of the donors, most TCR beta V segments were observed in productive rearrangements about 87% or about 30% of the time, broadly matching IMGT annotations. In a later analysis, HLA-associated TCR beta chains were found to be more clonally expanded and to have lower generation probabilities than equally common non-associated chains. In a later analysis, several top co-occurrence clusters were reported to appear linked to parvovirus B19, influenza, CMV and Epstein-Barr virus.

The sample was PBMCs. The clonotype was recovered from a male donor in good health and CMV-seronegative.

In nucleotides, the sequence is TGTGCCAGCAGTCGTACAGGTCTAGGGAATCAGCCCCAGCATTTT. Translated, this is CASSRTGLGNQPQHF. The V and J segments used are TRBV6-5 and TRBJ1-5; a tentative D match to TRBD1 spans 5 bases. The CDR3 has 15 amino acids, counting the end cysteine and phenylalanine. Only the CDR3 portion is preserved as DNA: 45 bases, with reading frame beginning at the first base. V drops 5 bases and J drops 4 bases, leaving 15 bases in between. CDR1 and CDR2 (MNHEY, SVGAGI) derive from the germline V gene.